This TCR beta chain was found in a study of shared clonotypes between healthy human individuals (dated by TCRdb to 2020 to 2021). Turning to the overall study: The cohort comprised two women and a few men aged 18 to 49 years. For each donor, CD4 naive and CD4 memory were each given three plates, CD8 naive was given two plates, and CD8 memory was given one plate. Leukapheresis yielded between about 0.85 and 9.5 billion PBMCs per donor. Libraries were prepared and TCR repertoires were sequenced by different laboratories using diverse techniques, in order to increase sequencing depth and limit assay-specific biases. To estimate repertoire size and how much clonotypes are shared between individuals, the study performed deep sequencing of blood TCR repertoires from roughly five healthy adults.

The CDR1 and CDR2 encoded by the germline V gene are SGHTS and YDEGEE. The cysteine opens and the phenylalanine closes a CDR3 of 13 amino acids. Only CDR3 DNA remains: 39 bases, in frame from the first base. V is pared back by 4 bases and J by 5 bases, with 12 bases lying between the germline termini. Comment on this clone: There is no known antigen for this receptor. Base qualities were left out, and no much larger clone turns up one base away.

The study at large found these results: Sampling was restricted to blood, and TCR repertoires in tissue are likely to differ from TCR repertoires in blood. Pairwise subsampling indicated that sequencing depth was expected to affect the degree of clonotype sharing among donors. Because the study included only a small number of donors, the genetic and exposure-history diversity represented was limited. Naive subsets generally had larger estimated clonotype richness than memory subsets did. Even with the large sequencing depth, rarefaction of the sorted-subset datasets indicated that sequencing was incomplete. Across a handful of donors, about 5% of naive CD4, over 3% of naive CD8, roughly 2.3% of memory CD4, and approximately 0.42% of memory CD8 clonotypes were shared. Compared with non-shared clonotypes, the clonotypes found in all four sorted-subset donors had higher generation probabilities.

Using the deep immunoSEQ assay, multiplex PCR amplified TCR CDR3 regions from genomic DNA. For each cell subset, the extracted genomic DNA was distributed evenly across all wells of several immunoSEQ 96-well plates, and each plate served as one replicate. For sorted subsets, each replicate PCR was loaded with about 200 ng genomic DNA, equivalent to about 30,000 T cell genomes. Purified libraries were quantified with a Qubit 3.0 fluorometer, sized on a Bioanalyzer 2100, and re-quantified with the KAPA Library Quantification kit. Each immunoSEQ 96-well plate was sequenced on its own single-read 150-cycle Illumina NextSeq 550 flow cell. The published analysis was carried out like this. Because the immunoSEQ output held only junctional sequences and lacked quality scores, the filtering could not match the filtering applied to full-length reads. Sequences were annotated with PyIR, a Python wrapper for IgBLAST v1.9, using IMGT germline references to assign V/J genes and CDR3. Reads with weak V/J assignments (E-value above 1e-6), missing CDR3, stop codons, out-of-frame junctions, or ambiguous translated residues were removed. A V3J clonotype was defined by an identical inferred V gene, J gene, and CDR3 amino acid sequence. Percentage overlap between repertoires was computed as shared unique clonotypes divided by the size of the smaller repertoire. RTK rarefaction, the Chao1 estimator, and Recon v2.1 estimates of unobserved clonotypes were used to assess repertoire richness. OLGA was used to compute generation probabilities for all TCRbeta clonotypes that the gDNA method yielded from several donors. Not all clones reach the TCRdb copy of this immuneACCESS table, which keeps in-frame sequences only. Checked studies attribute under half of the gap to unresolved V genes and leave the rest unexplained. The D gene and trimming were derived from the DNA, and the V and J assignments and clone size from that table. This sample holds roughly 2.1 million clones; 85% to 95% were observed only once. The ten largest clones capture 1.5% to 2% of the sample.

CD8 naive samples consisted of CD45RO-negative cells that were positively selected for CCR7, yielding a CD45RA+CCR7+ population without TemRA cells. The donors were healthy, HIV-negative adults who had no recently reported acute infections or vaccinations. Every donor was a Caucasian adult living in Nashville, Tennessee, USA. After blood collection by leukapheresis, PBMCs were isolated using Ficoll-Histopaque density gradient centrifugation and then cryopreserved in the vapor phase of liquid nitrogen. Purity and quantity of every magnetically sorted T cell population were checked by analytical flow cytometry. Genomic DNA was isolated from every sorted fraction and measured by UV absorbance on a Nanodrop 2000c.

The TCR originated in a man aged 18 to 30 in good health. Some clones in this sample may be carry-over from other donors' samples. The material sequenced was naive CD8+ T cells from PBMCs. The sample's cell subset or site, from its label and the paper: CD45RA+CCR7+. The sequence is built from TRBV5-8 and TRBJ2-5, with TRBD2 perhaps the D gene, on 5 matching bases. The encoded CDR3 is CASSIRTGETQYF. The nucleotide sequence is TGTGCCAGCAGCATCCGAACGGGGGAGACCCAGTACTTC.